This record concerns one T cell receptor beta chain sequence. The length of the CDR3 is 13 residues. With 3 bases removed from V and 5 bases from J, the gap between germline ends came to 11 bases. Germline CDR1 and CDR2: SGHRS and YFSETQ. The entry originates in a study of blood T cell repertoires in COVID-19. As processed by the authors: Quantification of nucleated cells was approximated via reference gene primer amplification. Produced via immunoSEQ multiplex PCR; TCRdb's table is partial and in-frame only. V, J and clone size reflect that table, while D and trimming were determined from the DNA. The sample holds about 110,000 clones, around four fifths seen once.

The receptor's source is a woman aged 70 to 79 with acute or convalescent COVID-19. The chain links TRBV5-1 to TRBJ1-2, with a weak D call TRBD1 (5 bases). Sequencing was carried out using peripheral blood. CDR3 sequence reads: CASSSDSEYGYTF. DNA for the CDR3: TGCGCCAGCAGCTCCGACAGTGAGTATGGCTACACCTTC.